Shown below are 4 T cell receptor beta chains from a single sample sequenced in a study of CD8+ T cells in alopecia areata. RNA was isolated and reverse transcribed to cDNA, the sequencing template. Clones were sequenced by immunoSEQ multiplex PCR, and TCRdb holds only the in-frame ones, with some missing. In the table there are roughly 200,000 clones, more than 30% of which are singletons. Regarding treatment: oral pan-JAK inhibitor, 5-10 mg twice daily. Source: CD4+ T cells sorted from blood, taken at roughly week 30, from a patient treated with tofacitinib. Receptors originate from a human donor with alopecia areata.

This clone was detected only once. The chain recombines TRBV5-1 with TRBJ2-7; the match to TRBD1 covers 11 bases. CDR1 and CDR2 from the germline V gene are SGHRS and YFSETQ. V trimming: 3 bases; J trimming: 9 bases; junction bases outside the gene matches: 11. This CDR3 region has 15 residues. CDR3 nucleotides: TGCGCCAGCAGCTCGGGCGGGACAGGGGGATTCGGGCAGTACTTC. Residues: CASSSGGTGGFGQYF.

The chain recombines TRBV5-1 with TRBJ1-2, with a tentative D call TRBD1 (6 bases). Trimming removed 2 bases from V and 4 bases from J, with 12 bases in between. This CDR3 comprises 14 residues. Germline CDR1 reads SGHRS; CDR2 reads YFSETQ. The CDR3 spells CASSFEGGFYGYTF. CDR3 nucleotide sequence: TGCGCCAGCAGCTTTGAAGGGGGTTTCTATGGCTACACCTTC.

This clone was counted once. The chain has TRBV30 and TRBJ2-1, with TRBD1 matching 8 bases. The germline V gene has CDR1 GTSNPN and CDR2 SVGIG (reference sequence). Trimming at V came to 3 bases and at J to 5 bases, leaving 9 bases not matched to a gene. The CDR3 length is 15 residues. The CDR3 sequence is CAWSLDRGLNNEQFF. CDR3 DNA: TGTGCCTGGAGCCTCGACAGGGGATTAAACAATGAGCAGTTCTTC.

This clone was detected ten times or more. CDR3 sequence reads: CASSFGQNTEAFF. The CDR3 nucleotides read TGTGCCAGCAGCTTTGGACAGAACACTGAAGCTTTCTTT. The V call is TRBV11-2, the J call TRBJ1-1, with D tentatively TRBD1 (5 bases). The CDR3 is made up of 13 amino acids. Germline V CDR1 and CDR2: SGHAT, FQNNGV. Deletions cut 3 bases from V and 1 base from J, with 6 bases between.